Listed below are T cell receptor beta chains from one sample, sequenced in a study of blood T cell repertoires in COVID-19. Profiling relied on immunoSEQ multiplex PCR, and the TCRdb table lists in-frame clones only, not all of them. The data hold about 200,000 clones, with roughly 90% observed a single time. Sequencing input: peripheral blood. These TCRs come from a woman in her forties or fifties with acute or convalescent COVID-19. Each CDR3 is given with its conserved first and last residue. Fields, in order: CDR3 length, J gene, V gene, clone size, D gene, CDR3 DNA, CDR3 protein. A D gene is named only where the DNA matches it firmly. A clone size is listed for some rows: how often the clone was seen (once, few, many), or a class if it is expanded.

length: 12
J: TRBJ2-2
V: TRBV6-5
size: -
D: TRBD1
DNA: TGTGCCACCAGACAGGGGGGCGGGGAGCTGTTTTTT
CDR3: CATRQGGGELFF

length: 13
J: TRBJ2-1
V: TRBV10-2
size: -
D: -
DNA: TGCGCCAGCGGGGGACTCCGGGTAAATGAGCAGTTCTTC
CDR3: CASGGLRVNEQFF

length: 13
J: TRBJ2-1
V: TRBV7-2
size: -
D: -
DNA: TGTGCCAGCAGCTCCGGACTGGGCAATGAGCAGTTCTTC
CDR3: CASSSGLGNEQFF

length: 15
J: TRBJ2-7
V: TRBV9
size: -
D: TRBD2
DNA: TGTGCCAGCAGCCTTGGACTAGCGGGAGCCTACGAGCAGTACTTC
CDR3: CASSLGLAGAYEQYF

length: 16
J: TRBJ2-3
V: TRBV7-2
size: -
D: TRBD2
DNA: TGTGCCAGCAGCTTTTTAGCGGGAGTGGGCACAGATACGCAGTATTTT
CDR3: CASSFLAGVGTDTQYF

length: 15
J: TRBJ2-4
V: TRBV7-2
size: -
D: TRBD1
DNA: TGTGCCAGCAGCCCCCCGACAGGGCCCGGAAACATTCAGTACTTC
CDR3: CASSPPTGPGNIQYF

length: 18
J: TRBJ2-2
V: TRBV7-9
size: -
D: TRBD1
DNA: TGTGCCAGCAGCTTAGGGACAGGGGAGGGAGCGGGAACCGGGGAGCTGTTTTTT
CDR3: CASSLGTGEGAGTGELFF

length: 16
J: TRBJ2-1
V: TRBV5-1
size: few
D: -
DNA: TGCGCCAGCAGTCACCTCAAGGCGGGGATTTCTAATGAGCAGTTCTTC
CDR3: CASSHLKAGISNEQFF

length: 13
J: TRBJ2-1
V: TRBV7-3
size: -
D: -
DNA: TGTGCCAGCAGCCCCAGGGGTCTGAATGAGCAGTTCTTC
CDR3: CASSPRGLNEQFF

length: 15
J: TRBJ1-1
V: TRBV7-2
size: -
D: TRBD1
DNA: TGTGCCAGCAGCACCCGACAGGGGGCGCCGGGCCAGGCTTTCTTT
CDR3: CASSTRQGAPGQAFF

length: 13
J: TRBJ1-1
V: TRBV2
size: -
D: -
DNA: TGTGCCAGCAGGAGCACAGGGATAGCTGAAGCTTTCTTT
CDR3: CASRSTGIAEAFF

length: 16
J: TRBJ2-1
V: TRBV9
size: -
D: TRBD2
DNA: TGTGCCAGCAGCGGGCCCGGGACTAGCTCCTACAATGAGCAGTTCTTC
CDR3: CASSGPGTSSYNEQFF

length: 14
J: TRBJ2-7
V: TRBV18
size: -
D: -
DNA: TGTGCCAGCTCACCTTGGGGGCGGCTCAACGAGCAGTACTTC
CDR3: CASSPWGRLNEQYF

length: 15
J: TRBJ1-4
V: TRBV15
size: -
D: -
DNA: TGTGCCACCAGCACAAGGACAGAAGCTAATGAAAAACTGTTTTTT
CDR3: CATSTRTEANEKLFF

length: 14
J: TRBJ2-1
V: TRBV2
size: -
D: -
DNA: TGTGCCAGCCTAGACAGGCTAGTTAGCGATGAGCAGTTCTTC
CDR3: CASLDRLVSDEQFF

length: 15
J: TRBJ2-2
V: TRBV30
size: -
D: TRBD1
DNA: TGTGCCTGGAGTGTACGACAGGGCGTGGCCGGGGAGCTGTTTTTT
CDR3: CAWSVRQGVAGELFF

length: 15
J: TRBJ2-5
V: TRBV19
size: once
D: TRBD1
DNA: TGTGCCAGTAGTGTTACAGGGGTTGCCGGAGAGACCCAGTACTTC
CDR3: CASSVTGVAGETQYF

length: 13
J: TRBJ1-3
V: TRBV27
size: once
D: -
DNA: TGTGCCAGCAGCCTAATCGGGGGAAACACCATATATTTT
CDR3: CASSLIGGNTIYF

length: 15
J: TRBJ2-7
V: TRBV6-5
size: -
D: TRBD2
DNA: TGTGCCAGCAGAAGCCGGGGGGACCCCACCTACGAGCAGTACTTC
CDR3: CASRSRGDPTYEQYF

length: 15
J: TRBJ1-2
V: TRBV3-1/TRBV3-2
size: -
D: TRBD1
DNA: TGTGCCAGCAGCCACGCCGACAGGGTTGGCTATGGCTACACCTTC
CDR3: CASSHADRVGYGYTF

length: 18
J: TRBJ1-6
V: TRBV5-1
size: -
D: TRBD1
DNA: TGCGCCAGCAGCGAGGGGCCAGGCAGGGGGCTAATGGATTCACCCCTCCACTTT
CDR3: CASSEGPGRGLMDSPLHF

length: 18
J: TRBJ2-5
V: TRBV5-6
size: -
D: TRBD2
DNA: TGTGCCAGCAGCTTATTACTAGCGGGGGATTGGTACCAAGAGACCCAGTACTTC
CDR3: CASSLLLAGDWYQETQYF

length: 14
J: TRBJ1-6
V: TRBV11-2
size: -
D: -
DNA: TGTGCCAGCAGCTCAGGGCAGGGCTCTTCACCCCTCCACTTT
CDR3: CASSSGQGSSPLHF

length: 13
J: TRBJ1-2
V: TRBV5-4
size: -
D: -
DNA: TGTGCCAGCAGCTTGCAGGGTTCCTATGGCTACACCTTC
CDR3: CASSLQGSYGYTF

length: 11
J: TRBJ2-7
V: TRBV20-1
size: -
D: -
DNA: TGCAGTGCAAGACTCCGTCGCGAGCAGTACTTC
CDR3: CSARLRREQYF

length: 14
J: TRBJ2-7
V: TRBV5-1
size: -
D: -
DNA: TGCGCCAGCAGCTTGACAGGTCTCGGCTACGAGCAGTACTTC
CDR3: CASSLTGLGYEQYF

length: 12
J: TRBJ1-6
V: TRBV10-3
size: -
D: -
DNA: TGTGCCATCAGTGAGGACTATTCACCCCTCCACTTT
CDR3: CAISEDYSPLHF

length: 15
J: TRBJ2-6
V: TRBV6-2/TRBV6-3
size: -
D: -
DNA: TGTGCCAGCAGTTACGGAGGGTCCGGGGCCAACGTCCTGACTTTC
CDR3: CASSYGGSGANVLTF

length: 13
J: TRBJ2-3
V: TRBV18
size: -
D: TRBD1
DNA: TGTGCCAGCCACCAGGGGGGCACAGATACGCAGTATTTT
CDR3: CASHQGGTDTQYF

length: 15
J: TRBJ1-5
V: TRBV6-9
size: -
D: -
DNA: TGTGCCAGCAGTTATTCGGCAGGGCCGGGCCAGCCCCAGCATTTT
CDR3: CASSYSAGPGQPQHF

length: 14
J: TRBJ1-6
V: TRBV7-9
size: -
D: -
DNA: TGTGCCAGCAGCTTGGCAGCCTATAATTCACCCCTCCACTTT
CDR3: CASSLAAYNSPLHF

length: 17
J: TRBJ2-3
V: TRBV9
size: once
D: TRBD2
DNA: TGTGCCAGCAGCGTAGCGGGGGGGCGTTACGATACAGATACGCAGTATTTT
CDR3: CASSVAGGRYDTDTQYF

length: 12
J: TRBJ2-3
V: TRBV19
size: -
D: -
DNA: TGTGCCAGTAGTCCACGGACAGATACGCAGTATTTT
CDR3: CASSPRTDTQYF

length: 15
J: TRBJ2-7
V: TRBV6-5
size: -
D: TRBD2
DNA: TGTGCCAGCAGAAAGGGACTAGCGGGAGCCCACGAGCAGTACTTC
CDR3: CASRKGLAGAHEQYF

length: 14
J: TRBJ1-5
V: TRBV4-1
size: -
D: TRBD1
DNA: TGCGCCAGCAGCCAAGTACAGGGGCATCAGCCCCAGCATTTT
CDR3: CASSQVQGHQPQHF

length: 15
J: TRBJ1-6
V: TRBV28
size: -
D: -
DNA: TGTGCCAGCAGTCTGGGGGCAGGGTATAATTCACCCCTCCACTTT
CDR3: CASSLGAGYNSPLHF

length: 15
J: TRBJ2-7
V: TRBV9
size: -
D: TRBD1
DNA: TGTGCCAGCAGCATCCCGACAGGGGAGAGGCGAGAGCAGTACTTC
CDR3: CASSIPTGERREQYF

length: 17
J: TRBJ1-5
V: TRBV25-1
size: -
D: -
DNA: TGTGCCAGCAGCCCAACCTGGCCAGGATCGGGCAATCAGCCCCAGCATTTT
CDR3: CASSPTWPGSGNQPQHF

length: 14
J: TRBJ1-2
V: TRBV11-2
size: -
D: TRBD1
DNA: TGTGCCAGCAGCGCCCAACAGGGGACGGATGGCTACACCTTC
CDR3: CASSAQQGTDGYTF

length: 14
J: TRBJ2-2
V: TRBV29-1
size: -
D: -
DNA: TGCAGCGTTGAAACCGGGAGTAGGTCCGGGGAGCTGTTTTTT
CDR3: CSVETGSRSGELFF

length: 17
J: TRBJ1-4
V: TRBV7-9
size: once
D: -
DNA: TGTGCCAGCAGCCCGGACGGGGGAGGAAGTTTGGGTGAAAAACTGTTTTTT
CDR3: CASSPDGGGSLGEKLFF

length: 14
J: TRBJ2-2
V: TRBV6-4
size: -
D: -
DNA: TGTGCCAGCAGTTTTAGCGGGAACACCGGGGAGCTGTTTTTT
CDR3: CASSFSGNTGELFF

length: 13
J: TRBJ1-6
V: TRBV6-5
size: -
D: -
DNA: TGTGCCAGCGGGACAACAGATAATTCACCCCTCCACTTT
CDR3: CASGTTDNSPLHF

length: 17
J: TRBJ2-6
V: TRBV9
size: -
D: -
DNA: TGTGCCAGCAGCGCCTGGGCAGGACAGTCTGGGGCCAACGTCCTGACTTTC
CDR3: CASSAWAGQSGANVLTF

length: 15
J: TRBJ2-1
V: TRBV3-1/TRBV3-2
size: -
D: -
DNA: TGTGCCAGCAGCCAAACCGGGACACCTTACAATGAGCAGTTCTTC
CDR3: CASSQTGTPYNEQFF

length: 17
J: TRBJ2-2
V: TRBV10-3
size: -
D: TRBD2
DNA: TGTGCCATCAGTGAACAACTAGCGGGAGCCGTCGGCGGGGAGCTGTTTTTT
CDR3: CAISEQLAGAVGGELFF

length: 13
J: TRBJ2-5
V: TRBV19
size: -
D: -
DNA: TGTGCCAGTGGGCCCAGGGATCGGGAGACCCAGTACTTC
CDR3: CASGPRDRETQYF

length: 14
J: TRBJ2-1
V: TRBV6-4
size: -
D: -
DNA: TGTGCCAGCAGTGTTGGGACTCGCCGCGATGAGCAGTTCTTC
CDR3: CASSVGTRRDEQFF

length: 16
J: TRBJ2-3
V: TRBV5-1
size: -
D: TRBD2
DNA: TGCGCCAGCAGCTCCTCCCTCGGGAGGCCCACAGATACGCAGTATTTT
CDR3: CASSSSLGRPTDTQYF

length: 11
J: TRBJ1-1
V: TRBV30
size: -
D: -
DNA: TGTGCCTGGAGGGAGCGAGGGGAAGCTTTCTTT
CDR3: CAWRERGEAFF

length: 13
J: TRBJ2-5
V: TRBV5-4
size: -
D: TRBD2
DNA: TGTGCCAGCAGTCTGGCGGGAGGGGAGACCCAGTACTTC
CDR3: CASSLAGGETQYF

length: 17
J: TRBJ1-2
V: TRBV3-1/TRBV3-2
size: -
D: -
DNA: TGTGCCAGCAGCCAAGAGGGGGGGCGAGCCTCTAACTATGGCTACACCTTC
CDR3: CASSQEGGRASNYGYTF

length: 13
J: TRBJ1-1
V: TRBV2
size: -
D: -
DNA: TGTGCCAGCATGGCAGAATCGAACACTGAAGCTTTCTTT
CDR3: CASMAESNTEAFF

length: 16
J: TRBJ2-6
V: TRBV27
size: -
D: -
DNA: TGTGCCAGCAGCAGATTCGGGGAAGCTGGGGCCAACGTCCTGACTTTC
CDR3: CASSRFGEAGANVLTF

length: 15
J: TRBJ2-5
V: TRBV18
size: -
D: TRBD2
DNA: TGTGCCAGCTCAGTGGGACTAGCGGGACAAGAGACCCAGTACTTC
CDR3: CASSVGLAGQETQYF

length: 13
J: TRBJ1-2
V: TRBV7-2
size: few
D: TRBD1
DNA: TGTGCCAGCAGCCCAGGACAGGGCTATGGCTACACCTTC
CDR3: CASSPGQGYGYTF

length: 16
J: TRBJ1-1
V: TRBV6-6
size: -
D: TRBD1
DNA: TGTGCCAGCCGGACTGGACAGGGACGTGGGAACACTGAAGCTTTCTTT
CDR3: CASRTGQGRGNTEAFF

length: 14
J: TRBJ1-1
V: TRBV6-2/TRBV6-3
size: once
D: TRBD1
DNA: TGTGCCAGCAGTTATTCAGGGGGTGGCACTGAAGCTTTCTTT
CDR3: CASSYSGGGTEAFF

length: 15
J: TRBJ1-4
V: TRBV27
size: -
D: TRBD1
DNA: TGTGCCAGCAGGGATCGGACAGGGGGTTGGGAAAAACTGTTTTTT
CDR3: CASRDRTGGWEKLFF